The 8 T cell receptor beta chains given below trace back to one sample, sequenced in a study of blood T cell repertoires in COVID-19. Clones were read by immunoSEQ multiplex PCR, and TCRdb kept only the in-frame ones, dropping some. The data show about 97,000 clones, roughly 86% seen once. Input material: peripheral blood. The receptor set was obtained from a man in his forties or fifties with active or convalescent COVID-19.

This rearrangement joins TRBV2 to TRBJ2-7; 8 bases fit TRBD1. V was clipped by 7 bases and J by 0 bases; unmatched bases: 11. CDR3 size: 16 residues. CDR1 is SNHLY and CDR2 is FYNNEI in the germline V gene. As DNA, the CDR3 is TGTGCCAGCAACTCACCGGGACAGGAGAGCTCCTACGAGCAGTACTTC. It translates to CASNSPGQESSYEQYF.

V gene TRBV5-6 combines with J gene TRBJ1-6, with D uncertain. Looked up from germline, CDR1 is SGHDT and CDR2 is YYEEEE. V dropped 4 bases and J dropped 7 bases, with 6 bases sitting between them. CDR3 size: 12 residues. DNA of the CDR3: TGTGCCAGCAGCCAGAAGAATTCACCCCTCCACTTT. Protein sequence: CASSQKNSPLHF.

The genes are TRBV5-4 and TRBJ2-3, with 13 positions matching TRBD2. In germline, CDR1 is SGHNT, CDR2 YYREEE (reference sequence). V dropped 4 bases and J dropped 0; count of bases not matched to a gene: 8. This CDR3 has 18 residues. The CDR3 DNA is TGTGCCAGCAGCGAACCGGGACTAGCGGGGATTAGCACAGATACGCAGTATTTT. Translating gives CASSEPGLAGISTDTQYF.

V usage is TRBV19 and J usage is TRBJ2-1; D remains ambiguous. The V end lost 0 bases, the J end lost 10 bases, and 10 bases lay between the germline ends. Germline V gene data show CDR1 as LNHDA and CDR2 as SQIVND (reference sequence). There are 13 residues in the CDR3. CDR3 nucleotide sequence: TGTGCCAGTAGTATAGAATACAGTTGGGAGCAGTTCTTC. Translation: CASSIEYSWEQFF.

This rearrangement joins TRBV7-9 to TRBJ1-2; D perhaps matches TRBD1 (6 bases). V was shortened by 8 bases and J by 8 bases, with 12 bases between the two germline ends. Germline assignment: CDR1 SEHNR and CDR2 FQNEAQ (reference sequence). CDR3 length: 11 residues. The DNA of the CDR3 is TGTGCCAGCTCTACAGGGATGGGCTACACCTTC. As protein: CASSTGMGYTF. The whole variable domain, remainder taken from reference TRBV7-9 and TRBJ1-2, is DTGVSQNPRHKITKRGQNVTFRCDPISEHNRLYWYRQTLGQGPEFLTYFQNEAQLEKSRLLSDRFSAERPKGSFSTLEIQRTEQGDSAMYLCASSTGMGYTFGSGTRLTVV.

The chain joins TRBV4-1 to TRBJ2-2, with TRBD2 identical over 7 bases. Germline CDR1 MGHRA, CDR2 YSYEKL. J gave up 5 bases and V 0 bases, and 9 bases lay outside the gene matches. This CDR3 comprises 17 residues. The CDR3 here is CASSQEGRDYRTGELFF. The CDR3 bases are TGCGCCAGCAGCCAAGAGGGTCGGGACTATCGAACCGGGGAGCTGTTTTTT.

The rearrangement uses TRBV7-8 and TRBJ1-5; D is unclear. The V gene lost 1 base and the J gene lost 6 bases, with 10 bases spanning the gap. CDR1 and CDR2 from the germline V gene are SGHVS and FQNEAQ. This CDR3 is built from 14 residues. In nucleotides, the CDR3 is TGTGCCAGCAGCTTAGGAGTGACAAGTCAGCCCCAGCATTTT. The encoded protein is CASSLGVTSQPQHF.

In DNA, the CDR3 is TGCAGCGTGAAACAGGGGATGTTGAACACTGAAGCTTTCTTT. Amino acids: CSVKQGMLNTEAFF. This chain connects TRBV29-1 to TRBJ1-1; TRBD1 agrees at 7 bases. Germline values: CDR1 SQVTM, CDR2 ANQGSEA. The CDR3 has 14 amino acids. The J segment lost 0 bases and the V segment lost 6 bases, leaving 7 bases of the junction unmatched.